Listed here are 32 T cell receptor beta chains from one sample, sequenced in a study of T cells in localized non-small cell lung cancer. Here immunoSEQ multiplex PCR was the method, and the copy in TCRdb shows in-frame clones only, minus some. The sample comprises fewer than 95,000 clones, roughly 93% of which are singletons, and about 4% rests with the top ten. This specimen was PBMCs, taken before any cancer treatment. These receptors all stem from a woman aged 40-75 years with stage II squamous cell lung carcinoma.

The rearrangement joins TRBV19 to TRBJ2-2; 10 bases fit TRBD1. The ends lost 4 bases at V and 6 bases at J; junction bases unmatched: 5. This CDR3 is built from 15 residues. Per the germline V gene, CDR1 is LNHDA and CDR2 is SQIVND (reference sequence). This CDR3 is CASSRRTGGPGELFF. For the CDR3, the DNA is TGTGCCAGTAGTAGGCGGACAGGGGGGCCCGGGGAGCTGTTTTTT.

The chain recombines TRBV5-1 with TRBJ1-1; possible D gene TRBD1, 6 bases. CDR1 and CDR2 from the germline V gene are SGHRS and YFSETQ. This CDR3 is built from 15 residues. V was pared by 0 bases and J by 8 bases, with 17 bases between. Here the CDR3 reads CASSLENWGQTEAFF. CDR3 DNA sequence: TGCGCCAGCAGCTTGGAAAATTGGGGACAAACCGAAGCTTTCTTT.

The chain has TRBV7-6 and TRBJ1-1, with D possibly being TRBD1 (6 bases). Germline V gene data show CDR1 as SGHVS and CDR2 as FNYEAQ. V lost 4 bases to trimming and J lost 4 bases, with 13 bases between them. CDR3 length: 14 amino acids. CDR3 in amino acids: CASSSGVYGTEAFF. In DNA, the CDR3 is TGTGCCAGCAGCTCAGGGGTTTACGGCACTGAAGCTTTCTTT.

Of note for this clone: Other DNA sequences in the sample encode the same CDR3. The chain carries TRBV29-1 and TRBJ2-2; D gene ambiguous. The germline CDR1 and CDR2 sequences are SQVTM and ANQGSEA. V shed 6 bases and J shed 1 base, with 3 bases lying between them. The CDR3 loop spans 11 amino acids. The CDR3 region is CSVRNTGELFF. The CDR3 DNA is TGCAGCGTCAGGAACACCGGGGAGCTGTTTTTT.

This chain connects TRBV29-1 to TRBJ2-2, with 7 bases that match TRBD1. The length of the CDR3 is 13 residues. V shed 6 bases, J shed 5 bases, and the junction held 6 bases outside the gene matches. The germline gives CDR1 SQVTM, CDR2 ANQGSEA. The DNA of the CDR3 is TGCAGCGTCGGACAGGATTGGACCGGGGAGCTGTTTTTT. Protein sequence: CSVGQDWTGELFF.

The chain carries TRBV7-9 and TRBJ2-3; D not resolved. V was shortened by 3 bases and J by 2 bases, with 6 bases between the two germline ends. The CDR3 is 13 amino acids. Per the germline V gene, CDR1 is SEHNR and CDR2 is FQNEAQ (reference sequence). Here the CDR3 DNA reads TGTGCCAGCAGCTTGGTCCTCACAGATACGCAGTATTTT. It translates to CASSLVLTDTQYF. Full variable domain (outside the CDR3, taken from reference TRBV7-9 and TRBJ2-3): DTGVSQNPRHKITKRGQNVTFRCDPISEHNRLYWYRQTLGQGPEFLTYFQNEAQLEKSRLLSDRFSAERPKGSFSTLEIQRTEQGDSAMYLCASSLVLTDTQYFGPGTRLTVL.

The genes are TRBV5-4 and TRBJ2-1; D could derive from TRBD1 or TRBD2 (5 bases each). The CDR3 length is 12 residues. V lost 4 bases, J lost 5 bases, and 7 bases lay in between. Germline values: CDR1 SGHNT, CDR2 YYREEE (reference sequence). This CDR3 reads CASSGGNNEQFF. The CDR3 nucleotides read TGTGCCAGCAGCGGGGGTAACAATGAGCAGTTCTTC.

J is TRBJ1-1 and V is TRBV7-9; weak D call: TRBD1 (6 bases). Trimming pared 3 bases from V and 1 base from J, leaving 9 bases between. CDR1 is SEHNR, CDR2 FQNEAQ, per germline (reference sequence). CDR3 size: 14 residues. CDR3 loop: CASSFGQKNTEAFF. The DNA for the CDR3 is TGTGCCAGCAGCTTTGGACAGAAGAACACTGAAGCTTTCTTT.

This chain uses TRBV19 with TRBJ1-3; 7 bases are a match to TRBD1. V trimming: 8 bases; J trimming: 2 bases; junction bases outside the gene matches: 6. This CDR3 has 14 amino acids. Germline V gene sequence: CDR1 LNHDA, CDR2 SQIVND (reference sequence). In DNA form, the CDR3 reads TGTGCCAGTCATCCGGGGACAGCTGGAAACACCATATATTTT. Its protein is CASHPGTAGNTIYF.

The chain uses TRBV7-9 and TRBJ2-1; 16 bases align to TRBD2. This CDR3 spans 16 amino acids. Germline V gives CDR1 SEHNR, CDR2 FQNEAQ (reference sequence). Unmatched junction bases numbered 8, after V lost 6 bases and J lost 9 bases. DNA of the CDR3: TGTGCCAGCAGGCGTGGGACTAGCGGGAGGGCACGTGAGCAGTTCTTC. It codes for CASRRGTSGRAREQFF.

This clone was counted once. This chain joins TRBV13 and TRBJ1-2; weak D call: TRBD1 (5 bases). Trimming took 5 bases from V and 0 from J, leaving 25 bases between them. CDR1 is PRHDT and CDR2 is FYEKMQ in the germline V gene (reference sequence). This CDR3 has 19 amino acids. The CDR3 sequence: CASSQGRGIPIRANYGYTF. The CDR3 coding sequence is TGTGCCAGCAGCCAGGGACGGGGAATACCAATCCGAGCTAACTATGGCTACACCTTC. Combining the CDR3 with reference TRBV13 and TRBJ1-2 gives the whole variable domain AAGVIQSPRHLIKEKRETATLKCYPIPRHDTVYWYQQGPGQDPQFLISFYEKMQSDKGSIPDRFSAQQFSDYHSELNMSSLELGDSALYFCASSQGRGIPIRANYGYTFGSGTRLTVV.

The V gene is TRBV18, the J gene TRBJ1-1; D is ambiguous. The ends were cut back, 1 base at V and 7 bases at J, with 13 bases in the middle. From germline, CDR1 is KGHSH and CDR2 LQKENI. CDR3 length equals 14 residues. CDR3 DNA: TGTGCCAGCTCACCACGAAGCAGCAGTAGTGAAGCTTTCTTT. This gives the protein CASSPRSSSSEAFF.

This sequence joins TRBV5-6 and TRBJ2-7, with D maybe TRBD2 (5 bases). The CDR3 covers 13 residues. V shed 4 bases and J shed 3 bases, with 11 bases lying between them. Germline CDR1 is SGHDT and CDR2 is YYEEEE. The CDR3 loop is CASSPGYFYEQYF. The CDR3, as DNA: TGTGCCAGCAGCCCGGGATACTTCTACGAGCAGTACTTC.

With regard to this clone: One junction end disagrees with the germline gene, perhaps due to a read error. V gene TRBV27 combines with J gene TRBJ2-2, with TRBD2 identical over 7 bases. Germline CDR1 MNHEY, CDR2 SMNVEV (reference sequence). The CDR3 runs 14 residues. The CDR3 loop is CASSRRGNSGELFF. The DNA of the CDR3 is TGTGCCAGCAGCCGGCGGGGGAACAGCGGGGAGCTGTTTTTT.

J is TRBJ1-1 and V is TRBV7-9; D remains unclear. V gave up 6 bases and J gave up 6 bases, with 11 bases separating them. CDR1 is SEHNR and CDR2 is FQNEAQ in the germline V gene (reference sequence). The CDR3 spans 12 residues. The CDR3 is CASSPFVAEAFF. The CDR3 coding sequence is TGTGCCAGCAGTCCCTTCGTGGCTGAAGCTTTCTTT.

This chain connects TRBV5-6 to TRBJ2-3; 13 bases are a match to TRBD2. Germline assignment: CDR1 SGHDT and CDR2 YYEEEE. The CDR3 is 17 residues long. The junction had 11 bases not matched to a gene; V was cut back by 4 bases and J by 6 bases. CDR3 bases: TGTGCCAGCAGCCCATTACCCAGGACTAGCGGGAGTGATACGCAGTATTTT. Its protein is CASSPLPRTSGSDTQYF.

The chain combines TRBV7-8 with TRBJ2-1; 8 bases align to TRBD1. The CDR3 has 15 residues. Trimming cost V 4 bases and J 6 bases; bases outside gene matches: 8. The V gene's germline CDR1 is SGHVS and CDR2 FQNEAQ. The CDR3 coding sequence is TGTGCCAGCAGCTATGGACAGGGTATGGGCAATGAGCAGTTCTTC. Translating gives CASSYGQGMGNEQFF.

This chain joins TRBV19 and TRBJ2-2, with D unclear. Trimming took off 1 base at V and 0 bases at J, with 0 bases between the two ends. Looked up from germline, CDR1 is LNHDA and CDR2 is SQIVND (reference sequence). The CDR3 sequence is 13 residues long. The CDR3 reads CASSIANTGELFF. The CDR3 DNA reads TGTGCCAGTAGTATAGCGAACACCGGGGAGCTGTTTTTT.

The chain links TRBV6-6 to TRBJ2-5; tentative D call: TRBD2 (7 bases). V was trimmed by 0 bases and J by 1 base, leaving 12 bases between them. The germline V gene encodes CDR1 MNHNY and CDR2 SVGAGI (reference sequence). This CDR3 has 16 residues. Here the CDR3 DNA reads TGTGCCAGCAGTTACTCGAAGAGGGGGGGCCAAGAGACCCAGTACTTC. Protein sequence: CASSYSKRGGQETQYF.

The gene calls are TRBV6-1 and TRBJ1-1, with a possible D match to TRBD1 (5 bases). This CDR3 is 14 amino acids long. The V end lost 6 bases, the J end lost 1 base, and 12 bases lay between the germline ends. CDR1 and CDR2 (germline): MNHNS, SASEGT. CDR3 sequence reads: CASRKTAPNTEAFF. CDR3 bases: TGTGCCAGCAGGAAGACAGCGCCGAACACTGAAGCTTTCTTT.

The chain joins TRBV5-1 to TRBJ2-5; perhaps TRBD1 as D (6 bases). CDR3 length: 13 amino acids. Trimming shortened V by 3 bases and J by 9 bases, and 15 bases separated the two germline ends. Germline-derived CDR1 and CDR2 are SGHRS and YFSETQ. DNA of the CDR3: TGCGCCAGCAGCTGGGGGCAGGGCGATGCCCAGTACTTC. Its translation is CASSWGQGDAQYF.

The rearrangement uses TRBV7-8 and TRBJ1-1, with a possible D match to TRBD1 (6 bases). Germline V gene lookup returns CDR1 SGHVS and CDR2 FQNEAQ. CDR3 length equals 14 residues. The V gene lost 5 bases and the J gene lost 3 bases, with 13 bases spanning the gap. This CDR3 is CASSGRGLDTEAFF. In nucleotides, the CDR3 is TGTGCCAGCAGCGGCAGGGGATTGGACACTGAAGCTTTCTTT.

The V gene is TRBV15, the J gene TRBJ2-3; D not resolved. Germline V gene sequence: CDR1 LNHNV, CDR2 YYDKDF (reference sequence). The CDR3 is 15 residues long. V was trimmed by 5 bases and J by 2 bases, leaving 14 bases between them. CDR3 nucleotide sequence: TGTGCCACCAGCGCCGACGGCTTACCCACAGATACGCAGTATTTT. Translation: CATSADGLPTDTQYF.

The gene calls are TRBV29-1 and TRBJ1-1; 9 positions agree with TRBD1. In germline, CDR1 is SQVTM, CDR2 ANQGSEA. The CDR3 spans 15 residues. V dropped 0 bases and J dropped 4; count of bases not matched to a gene: 6. The CDR3 sequence is CSVEDWGQGATEAFF. DNA for the CDR3: TGCAGCGTTGAAGATTGGGGACAGGGCGCCACTGAAGCTTTCTTT.

The V call is TRBV19, the J call TRBJ1-2; 8 bases match TRBD1. The CDR3 consists of 14 residues. From germline, CDR1 is LNHDA and CDR2 SQIVND (reference sequence). J lost 6 bases, V lost 0 bases, and 3 bases had no gene match. In DNA form, the CDR3 reads TGTGCCAGTAGTATAGAAGGGACAGGTGATGGCTACACCTTC. It codes for CASSIEGTGDGYTF.

The rearrangement uses TRBV25-1 and TRBJ2-6; D call uncertain. With 3 bases removed from V and 4 bases from J, the gap between germline ends came to 16 bases. Germline V gene sequence: CDR1 MGHDK, CDR2 SYGVNS. The CDR3 is made up of 17 amino acids. The CDR3 DNA reads as TGTGCCAGCAGTGACTACTGGATCGGGTCCGGGGCCAACGTCCTGACTTTC. Amino acids: CASSDYWIGSGANVLTF.

The chain combines TRBV5-6 with TRBJ2-6, with TRBD1 matching 9 bases. This CDR3 comprises 19 residues. Germline CDR1 SGHDT, CDR2 YYEEEE. V was clipped by 1 base and J by 3 bases; unmatched bases: 11. CDR3 sequence: CASSLSIGHRGLGANVLTF. In DNA form, the CDR3 reads TGTGCCAGCAGCTTGTCCATAGGGCACAGGGGGCTTGGGGCCAACGTCCTGACTTTC.

DNA for the CDR3: TGTGCCTGGAGTGTTGGGGCCAACGTCCTGACTTTC. It encodes CAWSVGANVLTF. The genes are TRBV30 and TRBJ2-6; no clear D. The ends were cut back, 0 bases at V and 3 bases at J, with 0 bases in the middle. The germline gives CDR1 GTSNPN, CDR2 SVGIG (reference sequence). The CDR3 contains 12 residues.

The genes are TRBV28 and TRBJ1-6, with D maybe TRBD1 (6 bases). Trimming removed 8 bases at V and 7 bases at J, with 12 bases between. CDR1 and CDR2 (germline): MDHEN, SYDVKM. The CDR3 length is 13 residues. CDR3 region: CASLGGLNSPLHF. In DNA, the CDR3 is TGTGCCAGCCTTGGGGGGCTCAATTCACCCCTCCACTTT.

CDR3 bases: TGTGCCAGTAGTATAAAGGACAGGGGAATGTGGCCAAATCAGCCCCAGCATTTT. Residues: CASSIKDRGMWPNQPQHF. V usage is TRBV19 and J usage is TRBJ1-5, with TRBD1 matching over 9 bases. V gave up 2 bases and J gave up 4 bases; unmatched junction bases: 12. CDR1 and CDR2 (germline): LNHDA, SQIVND (reference sequence). The CDR3 contains 18 residues.

The CDR3 protein is CASSQGIAGRNEQFF. CDR3 DNA: TGCGCCAGCAGCCAAGGGATCGCCGGGAGAAATGAGCAGTTCTTC. The rearrangement links TRBV4-1 to TRBJ2-1, with D perhaps TRBD2 (6 bases). V was trimmed by 1 base and J by 7 bases, leaving 14 bases between them. The V gene's germline CDR1 is MGHRA and CDR2 YSYEKL. The CDR3 length is 15 residues.

The chain couples TRBV7-6 to TRBJ1-1; no clear D gene. Germline V CDR1 and CDR2: SGHVS, FNYEAQ. The length of the CDR3 is 13 residues. Trimming took 4 bases from V and 0 from J, leaving 6 bases between them. CDR3 region: CASSYTMNTEAFF. The CDR3 DNA is TGTGCCAGCAGCTACACCATGAACACTGAAGCTTTCTTT.